These 19 T cell receptor beta chains came from one sample sequenced in a study of T cell changes during pregnancy in multiple sclerosis. The method was immunoSEQ multiplex PCR; TCRdb's version includes in-frame clones alone and lacks a portion of them. The profile shows about 50,000 clones, approximately 92% of them singletons. The sample consisted of CD4+ T cells from peripheral blood mononuclear cells, taken in the third trimester of pregnancy. Source of these receptors: a female donor with multiple sclerosis, enrolled in a pregnancy study.

The chain carries TRBV4-3 and TRBJ2-3, with 11 nucleotides matching TRBD2. Germline CDR1 reads LGHNA; CDR2 reads YSLEER. V lost 1 base to trimming and J lost 4 bases; unmatched junction nucleotides: 1. The CDR3 consists of 15 residues. In DNA form, the CDR3 reads TGCGCCAGCAGCCAAGTGGGACTAGCGGCAGATACGCAGTATTTT. This gives the protein CASSQVGLAADTQYF.

This sequence joins TRBV7-2 and TRBJ2-3, with D maybe TRBD1 (6 bases). Trimming took 5 bases from V and 4 from J, leaving 13 bases between them. Germline CDR1 is SGHTA and CDR2 is FQGNSA. The CDR3 is made up of 14 amino acids. The CDR3 region has the DNA TGTGCCAGCAGCCGCCAGGGGAACGCAGATACGCAGTATTTT. Its protein is CASSRQGNADTQYF.

This sequence joins TRBV6-5 and TRBJ1-3, with D hard to call. Deletions cut 2 bases from V and 1 base from J, with 9 bases between. The CDR3 is made up of 15 amino acids. CDR1 is MNHEY, CDR2 SVGAGI, per germline. The DNA for the CDR3 is TGTGCCAGCAGTTACGAAGGGAGATCTGGAAACACCATATATTTT. Translation: CASSYEGRSGNTIYF.

Judged by abundance, this clone is medium-sized. The chain recombines TRBV5-1 with TRBJ2-7; 7 positions agree with TRBD1. In germline, CDR1 is SGHRS, CDR2 YFSETQ. The CDR3 is made up of 14 amino acids. V lost 2 bases to trimming and J lost 6 bases; unmatched junction nucleotides: 8. The CDR3 coding sequence is TGCGCCAGCAGCTTACAGGGGCCTCTGGGCGAGCAGTACTTC. Translation: CASSLQGPLGEQYF.

In this sample, this clone is medium-sized (0.01 to 0.1%). The genes are TRBV5-4 and TRBJ1-1; D call uncertain. Germline V CDR1 and CDR2: SGHNT, YYREEE (reference sequence). The CDR3 runs 16 residues. Trimming removed 4 bases at V and 0 bases at J, with 16 bases between. CDR3 region: CASSPLGGNMNTEAFF. Here the CDR3 DNA reads TGTGCCAGCAGCCCCCTGGGAGGTAACATGAACACTGAAGCTTTCTTT.

The V gene is TRBV9, the J gene TRBJ2-7; perhaps TRBD1 as D (6 bases). CDR3 size: 14 residues. Deletions cut 1 base from V and 0 bases from J, with 8 bases between. Germline CDR1 reads SGDLS; CDR2 reads YYNGEE. CDR3 loop: CASSVTGSSYEQYF. The CDR3 region has the DNA TGTGCCAGCAGCGTAACAGGGAGCTCCTACGAGCAGTACTTC.

The chain has TRBV11-3 and TRBJ1-2; a weak D match, TRBD1 (6 bases). Trimming stripped 5 bases from V and 3 bases from J, with 25 bases between. Germline V gene data show CDR1 as SGHNT and CDR2 as YENEEA. The CDR3 runs to 18 residues. In DNA form, the CDR3 reads TGTGCCAGCAGCGTACTACCAAGTGGGGGCAACGACGACTATGGCTACACCTTC. It specifies CASSVLPSGGNDDYGYTF.

This chain joins TRBV28 and TRBJ2-3; 9 bases are a match to TRBD2. Per the germline V gene, CDR1 is MDHEN and CDR2 is SYDVKM. The ends lost 7 bases at V and 1 base at J; junction bases unmatched: 6. This CDR3 region has 15 residues. CDR3: CASTSKRGGTDTQYF. The CDR3 nucleotides are TGTGCCAGCACCAGCAAGCGGGGGGGCACAGATACGCAGTATTTT.

The J gene is TRBJ1-4, the V gene TRBV6-1; D not certain. The CDR3 is made up of 15 amino acids. V dropped 6 bases and J dropped 0 bases, with 11 bases sitting between them. Germline V gene lookup returns CDR1 MNHNS and CDR2 SASEGT. This CDR3 reads CASRGSDATNEKLFF. DNA for the CDR3: TGTGCCAGCAGGGGCAGTGATGCAACTAATGAAAAACTGTTTTTT.

J is TRBJ2-3 and V is TRBV7-3; D call uncertain. V lost 1 base and J lost 0, with 11 bases in between. The germline V gene encodes CDR1 SGHTA and CDR2 FQGTGA. The CDR3 has 16 amino acids. The CDR3 region has the DNA TGTGCCAGCAGCTTAAGGGCAGTTACTAGCACAGATACGCAGTATTTT. This gives the protein CASSLRAVTSTDTQYF.

The rearrangement links TRBV4-1 to TRBJ2-7, with a possible D match to TRBD2 (6 bases). In germline, CDR1 is MGHRA, CDR2 YSYEKL. The germline V and J ends were trimmed by 6 bases and 1 base, with 16 bases remaining between them. This CDR3 is built from 15 residues. DNA of the CDR3: TGCGCCAGCAGGCTAGCGAGGGGCCCATCCTACGAGCAGTACTTC. Protein sequence: CASRLARGPSYEQYF.

This rearrangement joins TRBV11-3 to TRBJ2-1, with TRBD2 matching 16 bases. CDR3 size: 17 residues. The ends lost 5 bases at V and 6 bases at J; junction bases unmatched: 7. Germline-derived CDR1 and CDR2 are SGHNT and YENEEA. Here the CDR3 reads CASSTGLAGGLLNEQFF. CDR3 DNA sequence: TGTGCCAGCAGCACGGGACTAGCGGGGGGGCTTCTCAATGAGCAGTTCTTC. The full variable domain, completed using reference TRBV11-3 and TRBJ2-1, is EAGVVQSPRYKIIEKKQPVAFWCNPISGHNTLYWYLQNLGQGPELLIRYENEEAVDDSQLPKDRFSAERLKGVDSTLKIQPAELGDSAVYLCASSTGLAGGLLNEQFFGPGTRLTVL.

This chain connects TRBV9 to TRBJ2-5; 7 positions agree with TRBD1. Germline V CDR1 and CDR2: SGDLS, YYNGEE. The CDR3 runs 15 residues. With V trimmed by 0 bases and J by 6 bases, 8 bases remained unmatched. In DNA form, the CDR3 reads TGTGCCAGCAGCGTAGGCGGAGAGGGGGCGAAGACCCAGTACTTC. Translation: CASSVGGEGAKTQYF.

The chain has TRBV14 and TRBJ1-1; D gene unclear. The V gene's germline CDR1 is SGHDN and CDR2 FVKESK. The germline V and J ends were trimmed by 3 bases and 1 base, with 9 bases remaining between them. The CDR3 contains 14 residues. The CDR3, as DNA: TGTGCCAGCAGCCATAGAGGGAGGAACACTGAAGCTTTCTTT. It specifies CASSHRGRNTEAFF. The entire variable domain, with the rest obtained from reference TRBV14 and TRBJ1-1, is as follows: EAGVTQFPSHSVIEKGQTVTLRCDPISGHDNLYWYRRVMGKEIKFLLHFVKESKQDESGMPNNRFLAERTGGTYSTLKVQPAELEDSGVYFCASSHRGRNTEAFFGQGTRLTVV.

V is TRBV9 and J is TRBJ2-3; the D is unclear. Germline V lookup: CDR1 SGDLS, CDR2 YYNGEE. Between the trimmed V and J ends, which lost 2 bases and 6 bases, there was a span of 13 bases. CDR3 length equals 14 residues. In DNA, the CDR3 is TGTGCCAGCAGCGTCAGGTCCTTTTTCGATACGCAGTATTTT. Its translation is CASSVRSFFDTQYF.

The gene calls are TRBV7-9 and TRBJ2-3; maybe TRBD1 (5 bases). The CDR3 is made up of 15 amino acids. Trimming took off 2 bases at V and 4 bases at J, with 13 bases between the two ends. Germline CDR1 is SEHNR and CDR2 is FQNEAQ (reference sequence). The CDR3 sequence: CASSLSTGAPDTQYF. CDR3 DNA sequence: TGTGCCAGCAGCTTAAGTACTGGGGCTCCAGATACGCAGTATTTT.

This rearrangement joins TRBV27 to TRBJ2-7, with 8 bases that match TRBD1. Germline loops: CDR1 MNHEY, CDR2 SMNVEV (reference sequence). The V and J ends lost 5 bases and 4 bases, in that order; junction bases with no gene match: 10. CDR3 size: 15 residues. The CDR3 bases are TGTGCCAGCAGTCCCCGGCAGGGGGCTGGGTACGAGCAGTACTTC. Protein: CASSPRQGAGYEQYF.

The gene calls are TRBV19 and TRBJ2-3, with 7 bases aligning to TRBD2. CDR1 and CDR2 (germline): LNHDA, SQIVND (reference sequence). Trimming cost V 1 base and J 1 base; bases outside gene matches: 2. This CDR3 is built from 15 residues. The CDR3 sequence: CASSIGTRGTDTQYF. DNA for the CDR3: TGTGCCAGTAGTATAGGGACTAGAGGCACAGATACGCAGTATTTT.

The chain has TRBV4-3 and TRBJ1-2; D not certain. Germline lookup yields CDR1 LGHNA and CDR2 YSLEER. V gave up 1 base and J gave up 1 base, with 10 bases separating them. There are 15 residues in the CDR3. Written as DNA, the CDR3 is TGCGCCAGCAGCCAAGGCCCCACGGGTAACTATGGCTACACCTTC. Translated, it gives CASSQGPTGNYGYTF.